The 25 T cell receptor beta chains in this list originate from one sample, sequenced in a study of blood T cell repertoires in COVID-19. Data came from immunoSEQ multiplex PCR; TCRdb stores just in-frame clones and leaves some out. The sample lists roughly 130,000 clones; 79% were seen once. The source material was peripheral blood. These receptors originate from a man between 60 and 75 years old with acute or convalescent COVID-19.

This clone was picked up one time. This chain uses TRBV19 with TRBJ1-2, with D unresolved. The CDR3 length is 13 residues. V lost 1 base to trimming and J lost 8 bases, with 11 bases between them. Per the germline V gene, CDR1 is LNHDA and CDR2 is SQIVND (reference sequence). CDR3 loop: CASSIGSGNGYTF. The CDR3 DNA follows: TGTGCCAGTAGTATAGGATCGGGGAACGGCTACACCTTC. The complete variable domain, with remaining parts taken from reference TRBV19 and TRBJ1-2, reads DGGITQSPKYLFRKEGQNVTLSCEQNLNHDAMYWYRQDPGQGLRLIYYSQIVNDFQKGDIAEGYSVSREKKESFPLTVTSAQKNPTAFYLCASSIGSGNGYTFGSGTRLTVV.

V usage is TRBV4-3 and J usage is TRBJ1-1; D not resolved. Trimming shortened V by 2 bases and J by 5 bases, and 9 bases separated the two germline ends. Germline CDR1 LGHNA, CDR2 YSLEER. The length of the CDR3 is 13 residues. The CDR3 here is CASSQNSFTEAFF. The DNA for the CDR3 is TGCGCCAGCAGCCAAAACTCGTTTACTGAAGCTTTCTTT.

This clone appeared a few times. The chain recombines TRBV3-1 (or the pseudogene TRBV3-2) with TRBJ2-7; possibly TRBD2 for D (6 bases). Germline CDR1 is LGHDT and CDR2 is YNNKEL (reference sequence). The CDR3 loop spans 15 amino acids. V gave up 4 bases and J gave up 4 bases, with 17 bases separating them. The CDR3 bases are TGTGCCAGCAGCCTGGCGGAAGGACTACTTTACGAGCAGTACTTC. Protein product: CASSLAEGLLYEQYF.

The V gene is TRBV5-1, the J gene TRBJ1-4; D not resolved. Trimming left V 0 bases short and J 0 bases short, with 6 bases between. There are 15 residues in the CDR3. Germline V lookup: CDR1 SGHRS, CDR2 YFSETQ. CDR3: CASSLVAATNEKLFF. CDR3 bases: TGCGCCAGCAGCTTGGTGGCTGCAACTAATGAAAAACTGTTTTTT.

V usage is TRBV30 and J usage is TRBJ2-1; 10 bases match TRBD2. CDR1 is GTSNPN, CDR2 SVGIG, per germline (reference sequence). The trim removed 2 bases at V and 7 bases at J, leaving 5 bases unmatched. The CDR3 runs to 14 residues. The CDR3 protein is CAWSNLAGENEQFF. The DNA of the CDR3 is TGTGCCTGGAGTAACCTAGCGGGAGAAAATGAGCAGTTCTTC.

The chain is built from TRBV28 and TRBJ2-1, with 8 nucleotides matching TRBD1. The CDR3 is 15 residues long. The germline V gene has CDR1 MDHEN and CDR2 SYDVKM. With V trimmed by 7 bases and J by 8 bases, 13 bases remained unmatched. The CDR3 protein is CASTPGGRQYHEQFF. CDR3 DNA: TGTGCCAGCACCCCAGGGGGCAGACAATACCATGAGCAGTTCTTC.

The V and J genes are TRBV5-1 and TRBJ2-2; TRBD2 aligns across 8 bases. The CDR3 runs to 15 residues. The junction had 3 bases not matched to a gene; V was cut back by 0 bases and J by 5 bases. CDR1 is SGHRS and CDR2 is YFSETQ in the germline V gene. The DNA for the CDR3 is TGCGCCAGCAGCTTGGGGGCTAGCGGGACCGGGGAGCTGTTTTTT. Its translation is CASSLGASGTGELFF.

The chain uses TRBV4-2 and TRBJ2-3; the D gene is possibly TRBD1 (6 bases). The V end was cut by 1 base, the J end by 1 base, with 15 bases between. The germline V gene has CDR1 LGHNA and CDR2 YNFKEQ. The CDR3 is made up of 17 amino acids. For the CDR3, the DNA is TGTGCCAGCAGCCAAGGCCAAAACAGGGATGGCACAGATACGCAGTATTTT. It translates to CASSQGQNRDGTDTQYF.

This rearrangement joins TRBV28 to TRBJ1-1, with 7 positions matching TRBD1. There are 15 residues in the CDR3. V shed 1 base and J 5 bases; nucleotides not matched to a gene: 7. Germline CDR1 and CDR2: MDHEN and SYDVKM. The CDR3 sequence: CASSLSGQVRTEAFF. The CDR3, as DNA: TGTGCCAGCAGTTTATCCGGACAGGTTCGGACTGAAGCTTTCTTT.

The CDR3 loop reads CASKFLANTEAFF. In nucleotides, the CDR3 is TGTGCCAGCAAGTTTTTGGCAAACACTGAAGCTTTCTTT. V is TRBV6-5 and J is TRBJ1-1, with D unclear. The V and J ends lost 7 bases and 2 bases respectively, with 11 bases between them. The CDR3 runs 13 residues. Germline loops: CDR1 MNHEY, CDR2 SVGAGI.

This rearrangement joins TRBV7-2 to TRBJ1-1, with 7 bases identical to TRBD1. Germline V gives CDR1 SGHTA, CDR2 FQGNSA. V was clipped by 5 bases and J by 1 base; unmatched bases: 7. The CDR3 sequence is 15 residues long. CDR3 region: CASSENRDRNTEAFF. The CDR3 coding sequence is TGTGCCAGCAGCGAAAACCGGGACAGGAACACTGAAGCTTTCTTT.

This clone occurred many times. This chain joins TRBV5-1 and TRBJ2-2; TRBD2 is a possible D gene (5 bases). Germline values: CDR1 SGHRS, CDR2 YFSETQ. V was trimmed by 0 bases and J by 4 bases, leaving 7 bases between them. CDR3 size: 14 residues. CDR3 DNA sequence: TGCGCCAGCAGCTTGGGAGGGTCCACCGGGGAGCTGTTTTTT. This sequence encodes CASSLGGSTGELFF.

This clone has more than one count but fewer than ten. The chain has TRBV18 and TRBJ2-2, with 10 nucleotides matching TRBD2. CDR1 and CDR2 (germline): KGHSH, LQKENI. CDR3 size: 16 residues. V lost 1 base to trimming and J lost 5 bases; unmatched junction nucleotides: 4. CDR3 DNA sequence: TGTGCCAGCTCACCACTAGCGGGAGGAGAAACCGGGGAGCTGTTTTTT. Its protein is CASSPLAGGETGELFF.

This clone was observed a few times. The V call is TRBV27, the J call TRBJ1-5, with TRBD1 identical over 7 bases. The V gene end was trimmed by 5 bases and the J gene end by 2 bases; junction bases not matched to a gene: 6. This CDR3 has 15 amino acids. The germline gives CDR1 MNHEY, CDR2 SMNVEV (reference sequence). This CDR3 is CASSTRGLGNQPQHF. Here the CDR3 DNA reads TGTGCCAGCAGTACAAGGGGGCTGGGCAATCAGCCCCAGCATTTT.

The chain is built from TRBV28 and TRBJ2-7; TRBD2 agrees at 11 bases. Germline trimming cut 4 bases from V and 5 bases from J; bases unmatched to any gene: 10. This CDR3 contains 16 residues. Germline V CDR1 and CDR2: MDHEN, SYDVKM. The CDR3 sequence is CASSSTYSGRGDEQYF. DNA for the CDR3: TGTGCCAGCAGTTCCACTTATAGCGGGAGGGGGGACGAGCAGTACTTC.

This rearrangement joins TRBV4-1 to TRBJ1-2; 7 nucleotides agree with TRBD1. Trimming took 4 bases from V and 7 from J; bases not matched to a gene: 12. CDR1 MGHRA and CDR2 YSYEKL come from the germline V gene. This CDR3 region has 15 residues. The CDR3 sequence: CASSLPTGRKTGYTF. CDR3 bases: TGCGCCAGCAGCCTCCCGACAGGGAGAAAAACTGGCTACACCTTC.

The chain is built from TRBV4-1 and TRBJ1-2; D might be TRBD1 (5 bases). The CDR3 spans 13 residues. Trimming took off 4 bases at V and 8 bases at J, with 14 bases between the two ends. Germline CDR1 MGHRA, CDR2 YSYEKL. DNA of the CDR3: TGCGCCAGCAGCCTCGTTAGGGGTCCCGGCTACACCTTC. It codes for CASSLVRGPGYTF.

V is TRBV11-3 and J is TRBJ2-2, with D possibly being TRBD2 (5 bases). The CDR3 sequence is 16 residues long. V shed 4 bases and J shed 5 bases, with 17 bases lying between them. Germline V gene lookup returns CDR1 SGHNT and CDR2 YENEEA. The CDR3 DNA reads TGTGCCAGCAGCTCCAAACCTGCGGGTGGAACCGGGGAGCTGTTTTTT. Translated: CASSSKPAGGTGELFF.

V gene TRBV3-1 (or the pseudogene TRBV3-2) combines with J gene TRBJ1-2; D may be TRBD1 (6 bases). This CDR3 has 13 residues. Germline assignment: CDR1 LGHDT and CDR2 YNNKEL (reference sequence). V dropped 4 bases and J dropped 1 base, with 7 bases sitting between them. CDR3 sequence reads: CASSPRGNYGYTF. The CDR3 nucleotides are TGTGCCAGCAGCCCCAGGGGTAACTATGGCTACACCTTC.

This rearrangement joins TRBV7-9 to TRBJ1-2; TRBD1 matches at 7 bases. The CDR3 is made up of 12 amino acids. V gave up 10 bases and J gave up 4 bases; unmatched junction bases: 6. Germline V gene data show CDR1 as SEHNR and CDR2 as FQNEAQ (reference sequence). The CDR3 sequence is CATEDRSYGYTF. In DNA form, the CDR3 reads TGTGCCACCGAGGACAGGAGCTATGGCTACACCTTC.

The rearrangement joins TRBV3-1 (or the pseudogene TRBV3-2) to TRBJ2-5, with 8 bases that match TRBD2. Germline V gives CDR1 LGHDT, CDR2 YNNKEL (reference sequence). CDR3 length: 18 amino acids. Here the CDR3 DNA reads TGTGCAGCTGGGAGACTAGCGTTAAACCTAGGGGCCCAAGAGACCCAGTACTTC. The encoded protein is CAAGRLALNLGAQETQYF.

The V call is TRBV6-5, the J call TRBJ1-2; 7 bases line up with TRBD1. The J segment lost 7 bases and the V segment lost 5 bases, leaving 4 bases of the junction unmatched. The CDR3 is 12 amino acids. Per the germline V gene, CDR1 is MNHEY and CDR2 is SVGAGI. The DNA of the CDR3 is TGTGCCAGCAGTCGACAGGGTTTTGGCTACACCTTC. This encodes CASSRQGFGYTF.

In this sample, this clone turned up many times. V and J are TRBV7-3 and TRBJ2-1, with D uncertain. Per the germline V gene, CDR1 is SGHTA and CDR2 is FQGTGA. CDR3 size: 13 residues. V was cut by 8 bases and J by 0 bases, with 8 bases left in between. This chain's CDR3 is CASSGDSYNEQFF. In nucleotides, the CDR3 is TGTGCCAGCTCCGGAGACTCCTACAATGAGCAGTTCTTC.

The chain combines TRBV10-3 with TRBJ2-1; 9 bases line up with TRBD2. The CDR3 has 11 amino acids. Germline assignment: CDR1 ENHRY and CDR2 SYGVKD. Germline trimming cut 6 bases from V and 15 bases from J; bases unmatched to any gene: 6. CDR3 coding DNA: TGTGCCATCAGGGCGGGAGGGCCCATGTTCTTC. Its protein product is CAIRAGGPMFF.

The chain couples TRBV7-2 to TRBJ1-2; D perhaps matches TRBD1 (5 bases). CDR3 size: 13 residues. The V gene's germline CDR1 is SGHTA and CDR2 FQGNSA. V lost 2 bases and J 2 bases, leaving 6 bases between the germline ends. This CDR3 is CASSLKGNYGYTF. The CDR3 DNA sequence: TGTGCCAGCAGCTTAAAGGGGAACTATGGCTACACCTTC.